This T cell receptor beta chain was identified during a study of shared clonotypes between healthy human individuals. Per the authors' pipeline: Because ImmunoSEQ provided only junction sequences with no quality scores, the filtering differed. Clones were read by immunoSEQ multiplex PCR, and TCRdb kept only the in-frame ones, dropping some. That table gives V, J and clone size, and the DNA gave D and trimming. The data contain hundreds of thousands of clones, roughly 77% of them singletons. Germline V lookup: CDR1 MDHEN, CDR2 SYDVKM. CDR3 length: 15 amino acids. The chain uses TRBV28 and TRBJ2-5; 13 bases line up with TRBD2. The J call is in doubt because the DNA end fits TRBJ2-7 better. This clonotype was sampled from a woman aged 40 to 50 in good health. Some clones in this sample may be carry-over from other donors' samples. Sequenced: PBMCs. The CDR3 DNA is TGTGCCAGCAGTTTAACTAGCGGGAGGGCCGGCGAGCAGTACTTC. Translated, it gives CASSLTSGRAGEQYF.